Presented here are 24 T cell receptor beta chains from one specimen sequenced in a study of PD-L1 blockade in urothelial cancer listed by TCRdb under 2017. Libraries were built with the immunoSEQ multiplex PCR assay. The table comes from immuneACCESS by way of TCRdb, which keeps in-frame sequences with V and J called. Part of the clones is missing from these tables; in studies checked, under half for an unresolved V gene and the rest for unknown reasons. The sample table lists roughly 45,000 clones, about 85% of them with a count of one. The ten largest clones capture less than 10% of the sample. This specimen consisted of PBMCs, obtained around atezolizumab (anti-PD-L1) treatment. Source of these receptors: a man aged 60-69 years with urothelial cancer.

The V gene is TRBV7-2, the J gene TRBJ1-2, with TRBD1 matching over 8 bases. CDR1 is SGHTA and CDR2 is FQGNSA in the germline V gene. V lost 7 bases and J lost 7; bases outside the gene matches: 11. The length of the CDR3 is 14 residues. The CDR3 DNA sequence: TGTGCCAGCACCGAATCCGCAGGGACAGGTGGCTACACCTTC. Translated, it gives CASTESAGTGGYTF. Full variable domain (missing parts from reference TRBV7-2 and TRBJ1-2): GAGVSQSPSNKVTEKGKDVELRCDPISGHTALYWYRQSLGQGLEFLIYFQGNSAPDKSGLPSDRFSAERTGGSVSTLTIQRTQQEDSAVYLCASTESAGTGGYTFGSGTRLTVV.

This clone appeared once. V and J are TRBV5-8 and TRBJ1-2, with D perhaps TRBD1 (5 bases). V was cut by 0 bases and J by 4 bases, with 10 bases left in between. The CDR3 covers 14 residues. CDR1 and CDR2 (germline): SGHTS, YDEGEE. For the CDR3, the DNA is TGTGCCAGCAGCTTGGGAACAGGTTCCTATGGCTACACCTTC. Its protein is CASSLGTGSYGYTF.

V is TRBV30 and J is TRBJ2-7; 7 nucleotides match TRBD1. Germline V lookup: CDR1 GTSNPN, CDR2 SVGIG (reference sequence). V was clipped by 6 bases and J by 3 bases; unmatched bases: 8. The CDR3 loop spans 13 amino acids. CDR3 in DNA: TGTGCCTGCCGACAGGGAAGGGTCTACGAGCAGTACTTC. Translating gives CACRQGRVYEQYF. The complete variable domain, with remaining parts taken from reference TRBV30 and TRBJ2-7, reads SQTIHQWPATLVQPVGSPLSLECTVEGTSNPNLYWYRQAAGRGLQLLFYSVGIGQISSEVPQNLSASRPQDRQFILSSKKLLLSDSGFYLCACRQGRVYEQYFGPGTRLTVT.

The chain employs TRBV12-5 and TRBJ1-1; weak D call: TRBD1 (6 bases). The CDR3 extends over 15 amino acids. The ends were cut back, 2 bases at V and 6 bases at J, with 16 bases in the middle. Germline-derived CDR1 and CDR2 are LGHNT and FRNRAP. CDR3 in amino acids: CASGLTRTGFAEAFF. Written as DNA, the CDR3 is TGTGCTAGTGGTTTGACCCGAACAGGGTTCGCTGAAGCTTTCTTT.

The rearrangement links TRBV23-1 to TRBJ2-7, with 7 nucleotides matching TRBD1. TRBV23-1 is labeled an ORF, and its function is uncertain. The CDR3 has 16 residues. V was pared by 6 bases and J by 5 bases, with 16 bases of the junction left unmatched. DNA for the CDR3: TGCGCCAGCAGCCGCGGAGGTAGGGACAGTAAGGACGAGCAGTACTTC. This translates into CASSRGGRDSKDEQYF.

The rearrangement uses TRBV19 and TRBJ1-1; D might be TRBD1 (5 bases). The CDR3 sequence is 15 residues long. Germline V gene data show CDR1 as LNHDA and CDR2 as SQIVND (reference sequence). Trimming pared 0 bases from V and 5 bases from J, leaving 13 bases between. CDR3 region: CASSIDHQGRTEAFF. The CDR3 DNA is TGTGCCAGTAGTATAGATCATCAGGGCAGGACTGAAGCTTTCTTT.

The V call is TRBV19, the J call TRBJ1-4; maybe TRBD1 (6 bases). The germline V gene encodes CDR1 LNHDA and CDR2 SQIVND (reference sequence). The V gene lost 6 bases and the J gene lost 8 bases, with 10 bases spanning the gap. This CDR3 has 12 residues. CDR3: CASRGGSEKLFF. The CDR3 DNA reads TGTGCCAGTAGAGGGGGTAGCGAAAAACTGTTTTTT.

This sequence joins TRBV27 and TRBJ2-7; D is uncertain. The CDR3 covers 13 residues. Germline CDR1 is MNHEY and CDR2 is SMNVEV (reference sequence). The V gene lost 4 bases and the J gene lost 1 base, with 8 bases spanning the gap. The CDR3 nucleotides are TGTGCCAGCAGTTCGAGGAATTCCTACGAGCAGTACTTC. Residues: CASSSRNSYEQYF.

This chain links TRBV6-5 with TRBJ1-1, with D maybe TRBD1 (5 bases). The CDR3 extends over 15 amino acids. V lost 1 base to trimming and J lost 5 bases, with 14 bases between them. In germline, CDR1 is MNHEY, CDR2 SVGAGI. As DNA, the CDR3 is TGTGCCAGCAGTTACTACCCGGGGGGGGGAACTGAAGCTTTCTTT. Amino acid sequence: CASSYYPGGGTEAFF.

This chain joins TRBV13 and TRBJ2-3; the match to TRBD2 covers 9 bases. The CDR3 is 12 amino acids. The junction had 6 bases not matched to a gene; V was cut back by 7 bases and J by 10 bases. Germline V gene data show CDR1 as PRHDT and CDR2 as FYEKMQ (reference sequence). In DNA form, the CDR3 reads TGTGCCAGCACCTCGCAGCGGGGGGCGCAGTATTTT. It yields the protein CASTSQRGAQYF.

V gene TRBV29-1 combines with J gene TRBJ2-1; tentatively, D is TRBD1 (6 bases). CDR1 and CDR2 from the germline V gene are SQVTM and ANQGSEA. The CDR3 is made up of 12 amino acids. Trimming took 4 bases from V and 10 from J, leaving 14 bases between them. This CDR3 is CSVGDTFREQFF. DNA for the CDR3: TGCAGCGTTGGGGACACCTTCCGGGAGCAGTTCTTC.

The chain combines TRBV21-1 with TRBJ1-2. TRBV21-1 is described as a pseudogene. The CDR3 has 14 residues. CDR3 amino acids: CASSLRTANYGYTF. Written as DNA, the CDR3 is TGTGCCAGCAGCTTGAGAACCGCTAACTATGGCTACACCTTC.

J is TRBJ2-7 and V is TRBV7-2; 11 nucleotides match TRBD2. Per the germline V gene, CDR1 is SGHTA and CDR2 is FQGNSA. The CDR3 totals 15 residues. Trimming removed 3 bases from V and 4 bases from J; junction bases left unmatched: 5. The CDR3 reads CASSFTSGGRYEQYF. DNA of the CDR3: TGTGCCAGCAGCTTTACTAGCGGGGGTCGGTACGAGCAGTACTTC.

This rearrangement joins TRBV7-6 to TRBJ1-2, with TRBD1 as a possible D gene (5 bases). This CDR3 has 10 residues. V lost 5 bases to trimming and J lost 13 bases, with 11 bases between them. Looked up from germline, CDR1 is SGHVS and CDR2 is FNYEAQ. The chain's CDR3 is CASSRQSSTF. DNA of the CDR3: TGTGCCAGCAGCCGACAGTCCTCCACCTTC.

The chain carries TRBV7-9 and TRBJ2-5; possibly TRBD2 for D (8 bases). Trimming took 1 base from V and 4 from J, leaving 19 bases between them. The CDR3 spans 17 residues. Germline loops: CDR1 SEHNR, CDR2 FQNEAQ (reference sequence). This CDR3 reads CASSLGSGQAGGETQYF. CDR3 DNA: TGTGCCAGCAGCTTAGGGTCCGGACAGGCGGGGGGAGAGACCCAGTACTTC.

DNA for the CDR3: TGTGCCAGCAGGCCCCTGACAGGGACAGAGACAGATCAGTACTTC. It translates to CASRPLTGTETDQYF. The chain combines TRBV6-5 with TRBJ2-4; 7 bases fit TRBD1. The CDR3 totals 15 residues. After removal of 6 bases from V and 12 bases from J, the junction contained 17 bases not matched to a gene. Per germline, CDR1 MNHEY and CDR2 SVGAGI.

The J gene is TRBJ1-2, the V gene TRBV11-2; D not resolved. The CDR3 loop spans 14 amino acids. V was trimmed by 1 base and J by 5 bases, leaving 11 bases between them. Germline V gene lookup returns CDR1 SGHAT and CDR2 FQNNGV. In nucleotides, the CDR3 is TGTGCCAGCAGCTTAGTCAACAGCGGTTATGGCTACACCTTC. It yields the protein CASSLVNSGYGYTF.

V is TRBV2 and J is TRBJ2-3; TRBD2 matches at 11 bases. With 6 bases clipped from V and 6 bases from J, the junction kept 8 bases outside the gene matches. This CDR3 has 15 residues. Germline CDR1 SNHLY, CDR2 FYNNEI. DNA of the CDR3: TGTGCCAGCAGGGCTAGCGGGGGGATTGCCGATACGCAGTATTTT. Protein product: CASRASGGIADTQYF.

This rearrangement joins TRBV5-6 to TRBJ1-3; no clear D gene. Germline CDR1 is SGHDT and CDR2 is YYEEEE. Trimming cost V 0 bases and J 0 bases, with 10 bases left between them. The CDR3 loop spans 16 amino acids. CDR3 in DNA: TGTGCCAGCAGCTTGGACCGCGGTAGCTCTGGAAACACCATATATTTT. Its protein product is CASSLDRGSSGNTIYF.

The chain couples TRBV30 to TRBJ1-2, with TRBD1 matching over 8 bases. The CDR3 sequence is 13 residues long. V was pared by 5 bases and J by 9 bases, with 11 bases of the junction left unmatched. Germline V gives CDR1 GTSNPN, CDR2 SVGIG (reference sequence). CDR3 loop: CAWANRGSGSYTF. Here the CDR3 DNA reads TGTGCCTGGGCAAACAGGGGGTCGGGGAGCTACACCTTC.

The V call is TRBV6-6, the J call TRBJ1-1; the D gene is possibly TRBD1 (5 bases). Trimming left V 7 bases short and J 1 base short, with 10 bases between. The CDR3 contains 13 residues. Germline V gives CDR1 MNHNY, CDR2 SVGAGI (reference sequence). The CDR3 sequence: CASNPQGNTEAFF. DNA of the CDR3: TGTGCCAGCAATCCCCAGGGGAACACTGAAGCTTTCTTT.

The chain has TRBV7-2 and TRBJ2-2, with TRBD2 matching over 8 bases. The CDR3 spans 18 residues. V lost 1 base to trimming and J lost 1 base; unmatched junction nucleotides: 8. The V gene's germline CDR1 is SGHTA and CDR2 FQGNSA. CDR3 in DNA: TGTGCCAGCAGCTTAGACGGGACGGCGGGGGGGAACACCGGGGAGCTGTTTTTT. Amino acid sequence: CASSLDGTAGGNTGELFF.

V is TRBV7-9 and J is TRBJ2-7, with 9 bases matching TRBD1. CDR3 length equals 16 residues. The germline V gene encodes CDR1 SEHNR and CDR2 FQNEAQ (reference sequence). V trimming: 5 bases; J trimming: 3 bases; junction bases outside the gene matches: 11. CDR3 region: CASSPAGGTGYYEQYF. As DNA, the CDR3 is TGTGCCAGCAGCCCGGCGGGCGGGACAGGGTACTACGAGCAGTACTTC.

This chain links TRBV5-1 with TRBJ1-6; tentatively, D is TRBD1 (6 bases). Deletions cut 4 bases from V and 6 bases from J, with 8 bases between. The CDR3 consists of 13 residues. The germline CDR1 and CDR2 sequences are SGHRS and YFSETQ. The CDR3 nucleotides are TGCGCCAGCAGCCAGGACAGTAATTCACCCCTCCACTTT. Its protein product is CASSQDSNSPLHF.